This T cell receptor (beta chain) was captured in a study of pediatric ulcerative colitis. Turning to the study itself: Seven patients showed pancolitis and two showed left-sided colitis. Study observations and caveats: No controls had the two rectal clonotypes shared by ulcerative colitis patients. Blood samples from a couple of patients yielded substantially fewer templates and were excluded from blood-rectal overlap analysis.

Notes on this clone: Its antigen is undetermined.

Germline CDR1 and CDR2: GTSNPN and SVGIG (reference sequence). Trimming took 3 bases from V and 0 from J, leaving 9 bases between them. The CDR3 extends over 14 amino acids. Sequenced by immunoSEQ multiplex PCR; TCRdb stores in-frame clones only, minus some. The table includes about 32,000 clones, roughly four fifths detected once. The sequencing input was blood. The chain uses TRBV30 and TRBJ1-3; TRBD1 is a possible D gene (6 bases). This receptor was taken from a boy between 10 and 17 years old with severe ulcerative colitis. The CDR3 DNA sequence: TGTGCCTGGAGACAGGGCAGCTCTGGAAACACCATATATTTT. It specifies CAWRQGSSGNTIYF.